This TCR beta chain originates from a study of OX40 agonist ivuxolimab in advanced cancers. CDR1 and CDR2 from the germline V gene are WSHSY and SAAADI. V lost 0 bases and J 1 base, leaving 7 bases between the germline ends. CDR3 length: 14 residues. The method was immunoSEQ multiplex PCR; TCRdb's version includes in-frame clones alone and lacks a portion of them. The sample has about 31,000 clones; over 75% are singletons. The chain joins TRBV10-2 to TRBJ2-7; the D gene is possibly TRBD1 (6 bases). The clonotype was recovered from an adult with an advanced solid tumor such as melanoma, head and neck, liver or kidney cancer. The sequenced sample was CD4+ or CD8+ T cells sorted from blood, obtained in a trial of the OX40 agonist ivuxolimab. Written as DNA, the CDR3 is TGCGCCAGCAGTGAGTCGCAGGGGTCCTACGAGCAGTACTTC. Protein: CASSESQGSYEQYF.